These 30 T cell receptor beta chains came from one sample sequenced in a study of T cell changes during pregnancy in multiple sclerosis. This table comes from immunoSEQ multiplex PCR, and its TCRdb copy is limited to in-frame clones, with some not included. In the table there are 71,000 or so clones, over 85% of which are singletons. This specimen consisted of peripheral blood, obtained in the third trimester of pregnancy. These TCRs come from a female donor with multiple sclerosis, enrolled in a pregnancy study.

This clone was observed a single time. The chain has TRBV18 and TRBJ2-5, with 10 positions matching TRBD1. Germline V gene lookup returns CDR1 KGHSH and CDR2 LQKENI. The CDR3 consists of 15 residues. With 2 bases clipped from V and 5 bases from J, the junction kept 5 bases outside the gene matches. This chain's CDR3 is CASSPGTGVGETQYF. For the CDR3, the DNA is TGTGCCAGCTCACCAGGGACAGGGGTTGGGGAGACCCAGTACTTC.

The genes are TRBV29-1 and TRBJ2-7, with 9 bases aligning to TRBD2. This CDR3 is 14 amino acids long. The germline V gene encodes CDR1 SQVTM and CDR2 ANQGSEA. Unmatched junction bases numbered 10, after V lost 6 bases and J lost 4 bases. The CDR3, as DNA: TGCAGCGTGGCCCTCGGGACTAGCAGGTACGAGCAGTACTTC. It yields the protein CSVALGTSRYEQYF.

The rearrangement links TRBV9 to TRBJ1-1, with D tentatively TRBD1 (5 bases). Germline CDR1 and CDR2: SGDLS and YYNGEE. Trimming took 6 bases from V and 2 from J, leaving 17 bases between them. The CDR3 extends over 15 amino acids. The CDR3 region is CASKESSGSNTEAFF. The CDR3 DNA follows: TGTGCCAGCAAAGAAAGTTCAGGGTCCAACACTGAAGCTTTCTTT.

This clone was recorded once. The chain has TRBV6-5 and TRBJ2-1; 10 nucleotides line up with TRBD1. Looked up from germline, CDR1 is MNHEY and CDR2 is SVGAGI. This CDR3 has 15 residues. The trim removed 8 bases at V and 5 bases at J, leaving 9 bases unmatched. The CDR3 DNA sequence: TGTGCCAGCTGGGAGGGGACAGGGGAGGACAATGAGCAGTTCTTC. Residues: CASWEGTGEDNEQFF.

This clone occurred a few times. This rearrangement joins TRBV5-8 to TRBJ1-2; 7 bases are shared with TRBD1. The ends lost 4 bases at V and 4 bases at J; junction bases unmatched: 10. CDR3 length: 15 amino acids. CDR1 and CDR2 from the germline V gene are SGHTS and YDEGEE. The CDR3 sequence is CASSHRGRGGYGYTF. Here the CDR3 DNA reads TGTGCCAGCAGCCACAGGGGCAGGGGAGGCTATGGCTACACCTTC.

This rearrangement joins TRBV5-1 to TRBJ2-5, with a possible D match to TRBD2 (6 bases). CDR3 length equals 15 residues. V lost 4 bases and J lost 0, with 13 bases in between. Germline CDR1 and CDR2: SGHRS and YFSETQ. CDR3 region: CASSLNPSDQETQYF. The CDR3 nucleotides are TGCGCCAGCAGCCTGAACCCTAGCGACCAAGAGACCCAGTACTTC.

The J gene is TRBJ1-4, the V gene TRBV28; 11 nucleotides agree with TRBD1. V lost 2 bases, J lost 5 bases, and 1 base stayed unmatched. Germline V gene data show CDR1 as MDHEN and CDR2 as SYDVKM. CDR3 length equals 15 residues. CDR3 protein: CASSLGDRGNEKLFF. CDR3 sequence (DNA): TGTGCCAGCAGTTTAGGGGACAGGGGGAATGAAAAACTGTTTTTT.

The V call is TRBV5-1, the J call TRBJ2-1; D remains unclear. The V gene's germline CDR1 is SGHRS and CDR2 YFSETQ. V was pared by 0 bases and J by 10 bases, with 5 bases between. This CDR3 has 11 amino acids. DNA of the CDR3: TGCGCCAGCAGCTTGGAACAGGAGCAGTTCTTC. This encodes CASSLEQEQFF. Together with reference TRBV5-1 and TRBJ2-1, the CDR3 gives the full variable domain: KAGVTQTPRYLIKTRGQQVTLSCSPISGHRSVSWYQQTPGQGLQFLFEYFSETQRNKGNFPGRFSGRQFSNSRSEMNVSTLELGDSALYLCASSLEQEQFFGPGTRLTVL.

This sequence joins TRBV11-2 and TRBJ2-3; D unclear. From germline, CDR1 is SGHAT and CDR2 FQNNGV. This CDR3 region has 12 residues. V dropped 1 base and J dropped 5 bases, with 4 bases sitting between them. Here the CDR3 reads CASSLAVDTQYF. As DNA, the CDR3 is TGTGCCAGCAGCTTAGCAGTAGATACGCAGTATTTT.

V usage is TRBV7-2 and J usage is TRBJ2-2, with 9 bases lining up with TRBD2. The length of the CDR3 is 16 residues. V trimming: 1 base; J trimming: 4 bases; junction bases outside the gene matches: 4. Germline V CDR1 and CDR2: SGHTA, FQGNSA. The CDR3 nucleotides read TGTGCCAGCAGCTTAGAAGTAGCGGGAGTCACCGGGGAGCTGTTTTTT. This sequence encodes CASSLEVAGVTGELFF.

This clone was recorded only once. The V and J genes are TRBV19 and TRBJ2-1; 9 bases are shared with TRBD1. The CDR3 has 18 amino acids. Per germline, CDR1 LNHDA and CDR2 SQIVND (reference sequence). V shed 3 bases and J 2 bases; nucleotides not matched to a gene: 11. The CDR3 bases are TGTGCCAGTAGTATTAAAGGACAGGGGAGTGGGCCCTACAATGAGCAGTTCTTC. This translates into CASSIKGQGSGPYNEQFF.

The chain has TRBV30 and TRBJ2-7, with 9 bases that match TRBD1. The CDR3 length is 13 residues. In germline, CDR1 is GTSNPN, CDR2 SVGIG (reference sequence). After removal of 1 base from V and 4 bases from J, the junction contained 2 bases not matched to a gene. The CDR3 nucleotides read TGTGCCTGGAGTGACAGGGGGCGGTACGAGCAGTACTTC. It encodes CAWSDRGRYEQYF.

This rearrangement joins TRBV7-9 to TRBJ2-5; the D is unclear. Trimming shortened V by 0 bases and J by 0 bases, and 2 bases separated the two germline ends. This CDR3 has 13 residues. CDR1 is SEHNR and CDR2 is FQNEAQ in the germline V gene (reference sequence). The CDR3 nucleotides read TGTGCCAGCAGCTTAGCCAACCAAGAGACCCAGTACTTC. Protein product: CASSLANQETQYF.

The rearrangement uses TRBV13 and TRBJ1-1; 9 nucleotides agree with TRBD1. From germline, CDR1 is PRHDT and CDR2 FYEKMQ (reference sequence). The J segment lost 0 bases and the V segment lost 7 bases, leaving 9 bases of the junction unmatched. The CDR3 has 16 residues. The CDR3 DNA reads TGTGCCAGCACCCCGAGGGGGACAGGGCTGAACACTGAAGCTTTCTTT. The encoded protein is CASTPRGTGLNTEAFF.

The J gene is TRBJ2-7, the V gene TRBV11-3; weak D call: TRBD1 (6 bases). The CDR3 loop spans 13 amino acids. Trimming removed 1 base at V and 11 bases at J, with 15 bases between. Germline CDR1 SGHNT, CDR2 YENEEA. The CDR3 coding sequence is TGTGCCAGCAGCTTAGGGGCGACAGGCCCCAAGTACTTC. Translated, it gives CASSLGATGPKYF.

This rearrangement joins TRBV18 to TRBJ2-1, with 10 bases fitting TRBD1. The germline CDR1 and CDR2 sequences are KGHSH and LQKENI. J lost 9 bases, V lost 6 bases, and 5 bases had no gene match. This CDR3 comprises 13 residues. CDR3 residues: CASSLGTGAEQFF. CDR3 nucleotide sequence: TGTGCCAGCTCGCTAGGGACAGGGGCTGAGCAGTTCTTC.

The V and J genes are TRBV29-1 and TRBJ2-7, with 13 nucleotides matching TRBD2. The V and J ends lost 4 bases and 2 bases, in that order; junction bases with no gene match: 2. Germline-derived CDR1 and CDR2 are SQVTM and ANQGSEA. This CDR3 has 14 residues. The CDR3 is CSVALAGGPYEQYF. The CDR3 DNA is TGCAGCGTTGCACTAGCGGGAGGGCCCTACGAGCAGTACTTC.

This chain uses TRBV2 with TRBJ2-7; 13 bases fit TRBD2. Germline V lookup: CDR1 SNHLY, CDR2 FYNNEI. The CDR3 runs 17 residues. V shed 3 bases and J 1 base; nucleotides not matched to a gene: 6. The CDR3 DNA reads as TGTGCCAGCAGTGATAGGGGACTAGCGGGATTTTCCTACGAGCAGTACTTC. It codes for CASSDRGLAGFSYEQYF.

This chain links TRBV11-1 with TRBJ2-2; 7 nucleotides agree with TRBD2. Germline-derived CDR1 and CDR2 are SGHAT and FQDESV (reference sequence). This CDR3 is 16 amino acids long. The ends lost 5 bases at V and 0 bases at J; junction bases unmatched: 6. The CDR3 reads CASSKRGGANTGELFF. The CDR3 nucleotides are TGTGCCAGCAGCAAGCGGGGAGGGGCGAACACCGGGGAGCTGTTTTTT.

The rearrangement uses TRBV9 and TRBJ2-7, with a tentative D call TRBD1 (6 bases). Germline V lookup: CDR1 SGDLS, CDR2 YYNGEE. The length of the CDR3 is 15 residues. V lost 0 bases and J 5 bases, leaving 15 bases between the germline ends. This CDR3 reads CASSVEGGVDDEQYF. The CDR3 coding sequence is TGTGCCAGCAGCGTAGAAGGGGGAGTGGATGACGAGCAGTACTTC.

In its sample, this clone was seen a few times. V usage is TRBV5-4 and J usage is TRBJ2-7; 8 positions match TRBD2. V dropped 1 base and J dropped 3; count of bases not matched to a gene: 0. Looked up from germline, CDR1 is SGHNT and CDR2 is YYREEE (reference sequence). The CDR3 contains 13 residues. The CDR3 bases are TGTGCCAGCAGCTTGCGGGAGGGCTACGAGCAGTACTTC. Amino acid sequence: CASSLREGYEQYF.

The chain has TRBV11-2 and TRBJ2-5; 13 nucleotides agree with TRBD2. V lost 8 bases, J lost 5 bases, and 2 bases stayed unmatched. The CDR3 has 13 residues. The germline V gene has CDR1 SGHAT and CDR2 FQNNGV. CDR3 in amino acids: CASGLAGEETQYF. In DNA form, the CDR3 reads TGTGCCAGCGGACTAGCGGGAGAGGAGACCCAGTACTTC.

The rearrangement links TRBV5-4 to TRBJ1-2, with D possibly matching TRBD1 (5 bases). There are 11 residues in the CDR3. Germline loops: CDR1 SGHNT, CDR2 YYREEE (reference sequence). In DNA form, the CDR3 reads TGTTGCTCATCGGGGGGTTATGGCTACACCTTC. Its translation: CCSSGGYGYTF.

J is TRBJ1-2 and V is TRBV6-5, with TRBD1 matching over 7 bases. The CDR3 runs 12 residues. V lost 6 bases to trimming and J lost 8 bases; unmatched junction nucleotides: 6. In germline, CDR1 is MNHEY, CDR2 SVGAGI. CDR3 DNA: TGTGCCAGCAGGACAGGGATGGGAGGCTACACCTTC. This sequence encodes CASRTGMGGYTF.

The chain's CDR3 is CASSELAGGPYEQYF. In nucleotides, the CDR3 is TGTGCCAGCAGTGAGTTAGCGGGAGGACCCTACGAGCAGTACTTC. The genes are TRBV6-4 and TRBJ2-7; 10 nucleotides match TRBD2. This CDR3 has 15 amino acids. From germline, CDR1 is MRHNA and CDR2 SNTAGT. Trimming removed 3 bases from V and 2 bases from J; junction bases left unmatched: 4.

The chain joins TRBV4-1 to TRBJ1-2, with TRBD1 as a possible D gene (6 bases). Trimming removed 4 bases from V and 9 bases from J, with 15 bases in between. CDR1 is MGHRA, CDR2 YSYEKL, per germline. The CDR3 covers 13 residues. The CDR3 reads CASSLTTGGSYTF. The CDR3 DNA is TGCGCCAGCAGCCTAACAACGGGGGGCAGCTACACCTTC.

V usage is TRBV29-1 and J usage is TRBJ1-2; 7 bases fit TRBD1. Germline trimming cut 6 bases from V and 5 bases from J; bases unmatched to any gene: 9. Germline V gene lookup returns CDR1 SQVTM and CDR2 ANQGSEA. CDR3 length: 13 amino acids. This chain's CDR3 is CSVRGPGSYGYTF. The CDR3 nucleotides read TGCAGCGTGAGGGGGCCAGGGAGTTATGGCTACACCTTC.

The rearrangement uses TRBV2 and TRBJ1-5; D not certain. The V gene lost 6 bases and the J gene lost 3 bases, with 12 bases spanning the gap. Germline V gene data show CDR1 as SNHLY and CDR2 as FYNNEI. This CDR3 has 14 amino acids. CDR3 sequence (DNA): TGTGCCAGCAGCCCACGGGGTACCAATCAGCCCCAGCATTTT. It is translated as CASSPRGTNQPQHF.

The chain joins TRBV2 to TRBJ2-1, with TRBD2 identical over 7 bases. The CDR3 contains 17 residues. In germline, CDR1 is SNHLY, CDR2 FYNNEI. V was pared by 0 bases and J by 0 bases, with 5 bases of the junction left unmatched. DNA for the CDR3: TGTGCCAGCAGTGAAGCGGGGGGGAGCTACTCCTACAATGAGCAGTTCTTC. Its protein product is CASSEAGGSYSYNEQFF.

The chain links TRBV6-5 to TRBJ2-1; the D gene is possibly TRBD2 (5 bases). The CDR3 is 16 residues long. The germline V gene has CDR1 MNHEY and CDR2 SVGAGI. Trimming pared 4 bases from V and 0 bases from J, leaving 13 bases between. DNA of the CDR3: TGTGCCAGCAGTTCGACGGGGAGCAGCTCCTACAATGAGCAGTTCTTC. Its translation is CASSSTGSSSYNEQFF.